This passage covers 16 T cell receptor beta chains from one sample sequenced in a study of cytomegalovirus exposure and HLA in healthy donors. 60 Vbeta and 13 Jbeta primers were used in PCR. Some clones are missing from TCRdb's copy, which holds only in-frame ones; the method was immunoSEQ multiplex PCR. The sample lists 99,000 or so clones; 70% to 75% were seen once. Specimen: PBMCs. The source of these receptors is a man aged 35 to 55 in good health and CMV-seronegative.

The chain joins TRBV6-1 to TRBJ2-4; D not certain. The CDR3 extends over 11 amino acids. Germline V gives CDR1 MNHNS, CDR2 SASEGT. V lost 4 bases and J 8 bases, leaving 6 bases between the germline ends. CDR3 in amino acids: CASSGRDIQYF. CDR3 bases: TGTGCCAGCAGTGGCCGGGACATTCAGTACTTC.

V and J are TRBV6-5 and TRBJ1-3, with TRBD1 matching 7 bases. CDR1 and CDR2 (germline): MNHEY, SVGAGI. The CDR3 contains 15 residues. Losses at the gene ends were 0 bases for V and 4 bases for J; bases not matched to a gene: 3. DNA for the CDR3: TGTGCCAGCAGTTACTCGACAGGGTGGGGAAACACCATATATTTT. Protein product: CASSYSTGWGNTIYF.

In this sample, this clone turned up a few times. J is TRBJ2-1 and V is TRBV2, with 8 bases lining up with TRBD2. With 0 bases clipped from V and 5 bases from J, the junction kept 3 bases outside the gene matches. The CDR3 is 15 amino acids. The germline V gene has CDR1 SNHLY and CDR2 FYNNEI. The CDR3 loop is CASSEAGAGDNEQFF. CDR3 nucleotides: TGTGCCAGCAGTGAAGCGGGAGCGGGAGACAATGAGCAGTTCTTC.

This clone is termed medium-sized. CDR3 sequence: CASSYSRTGGSYGYTF. The DNA for the CDR3 is TGTGCCAGCAGTTACTCAAGGACAGGGGGCTCCTATGGCTACACCTTC. The chain employs TRBV6-5 and TRBJ1-2; the match to TRBD1 covers 11 bases. The CDR3 sequence is 16 residues long. Germline V CDR1 and CDR2: MNHEY, SVGAGI. Trimming took 0 bases from V and 4 from J; bases not matched to a gene: 4.

The CDR3 coding sequence is TGTGCCATCAGGGGACAGGGGGCGCCTTACAATGAGCAGTTCTTC. As protein: CAIRGQGAPYNEQFF. This chain joins TRBV10-3 and TRBJ2-1; 12 positions agree with TRBD1. Germline V lookup: CDR1 ENHRY, CDR2 SYGVKD. V lost 6 bases and J lost 4; bases outside the gene matches: 4. The CDR3 consists of 15 residues.

This chain connects TRBV7-9 to TRBJ1-2; perhaps TRBD1 as D (5 bases). Germline CDR1 SEHNR, CDR2 FQNEAQ (reference sequence). CDR3 length: 14 residues. V lost 5 bases to trimming and J lost 2 bases, with 12 bases between them. CDR3 amino acids: CASSPGGMNYGYTF. The CDR3 nucleotides read TGTGCCAGCAGCCCGGGGGGGATGAACTATGGCTACACCTTC. Drawing the rest from reference TRBV7-9 and TRBJ1-2, the complete variable domain is DTGVSQNPRHKITKRGQNVTFRCDPISEHNRLYWYRQTLGQGPEFLTYFQNEAQLEKSRLLSDRFSAERPKGSFSTLEIQRTEQGDSAMYLCASSPGGMNYGYTFGSGTRLTVV.

The V call is TRBV27, the J call TRBJ1-2, with TRBD1 as a possible D gene (5 bases). The CDR3 has 13 residues. Germline V CDR1 and CDR2: MNHEY, SMNVEV (reference sequence). Trimming took 3 bases from V and 4 from J, leaving 9 bases between them. Written as DNA, the CDR3 is TGTGCCAGCAGTTTTCAGGGCGCCTATGGCTACACCTTC. Amino acid sequence: CASSFQGAYGYTF.

CDR3 residues: CASSWGTVSTDTQYF. CDR3 bases: TGCGCCAGCAGCTGGGGGACAGTTAGCACAGATACGCAGTATTTT. This chain links TRBV5-1 with TRBJ2-3; the match to TRBD1 covers 7 bases. With 3 bases clipped from V and 0 bases from J, the junction kept 4 bases outside the gene matches. CDR1 is SGHRS and CDR2 is YFSETQ in the germline V gene. The CDR3 runs 15 residues.

The chain employs TRBV19 and TRBJ2-7; D perhaps matches TRBD2 (6 bases). CDR1 and CDR2 (germline): LNHDA, SQIVND (reference sequence). This CDR3 has 15 amino acids. V lost 5 bases and J 4 bases, leaving 18 bases between the germline ends. The CDR3 region is CASSSNRLGGYEQYF. The CDR3 nucleotides are TGTGCCAGTAGTTCCAACCGTCTCGGGGGTTACGAGCAGTACTTC.

This rearrangement joins TRBV5-3 to TRBJ1-2, with TRBD1 as a possible D gene (6 bases). TRBV5-3 is placed among ORFs of uncertain function. This CDR3 has 14 amino acids. V was pared by 10 bases and J by 1 base, with 17 bases between. Here the CDR3 DNA reads TGTGCCCGAGGCAGGGGAGACCATAACTATGGCTACACCTTC. Translating it yields CARGRGDHNYGYTF.

As concerns this clone: One end of the junction fails to match germline, which may point to a read error. This chain connects TRBV7-9 to TRBJ1-1, with D possibly being TRBD1 (6 bases). Germline values: CDR1 SEHNR, CDR2 FQNEAQ (reference sequence). The CDR3 runs 16 residues. DNA of the CDR3: TGTTCCAGCAGCCTAGGGGGAGCAAACCAGAACACTGAAGCTTTCTTT. This encodes CSSSLGGANQNTEAFF. The whole variable domain, filled in from reference TRBV7-9 and TRBJ1-1, reads DTGVSQNPRHKITKRGQNVTFRCDPISEHNRLYWYRQTLGQGPEFLTYFQNEAQLEKSRLLSDRFSAERPKGSFSTLEIQRTEQGDSAMYLCSSSLGGANQNTEAFFGQGTRLTVV.

This rearrangement joins TRBV7-9 to TRBJ1-4, with D perhaps TRBD1 (5 bases). This CDR3 is built from 14 residues. V lost 4 bases to trimming and J lost 7 bases, with 13 bases between them. The germline V gene has CDR1 SEHNR and CDR2 FQNEAQ (reference sequence). This CDR3 is CASSSEDTGEKLFF. Here the CDR3 DNA reads TGTGCCAGCAGCTCAGAGGACACTGGTGAAAAACTGTTTTTT.

The chain carries TRBV6-6 and TRBJ2-5, with 7 bases identical to TRBD1. The DNA end is a closer match to TRBJ2-7, so the J assignment may be wrong. In germline, CDR1 is MNHNY, CDR2 SVGAGI (reference sequence). The CDR3 length is 14 residues. The CDR3 is CASSSTGESYEQYF. DNA for the CDR3: TGTGCCAGCAGTTCAACAGGGGAGTCCTACGAGCAGTACTTC.

The chain is built from TRBV15 and TRBJ2-3; 8 bases map to TRBD2. Germline assignment: CDR1 LNHNV and CDR2 YYDKDF (reference sequence). The CDR3 is 16 amino acids. The V segment lost 5 bases and the J segment 3 bases; nucleotides outside the gene matches: 10. The CDR3: CATSEDGTSITDTQYF. CDR3 bases: TGTGCCACCAGCGAAGACGGGACTAGTATTACAGATACGCAGTATTTT. Full variable domain (outside the CDR3, taken from reference TRBV15 and TRBJ2-3): DAMVIQNPRYQVTQFGKPVTLSCSQTLNHNVMYWYQQKSSQAPKLLFHYYDKDFNNEADTPDNFQSRRPNTSFCFLDIRSPGLGDTAMYLCATSEDGTSITDTQYFGPGTRLTVL.

This clone was counted a single time. The chain employs TRBV7-9 and TRBJ1-2; D unclear. Trimming shortened V by 0 bases and J by 7 bases, and 15 bases separated the two germline ends. The CDR3 is 15 residues long. CDR1 is SEHNR, CDR2 FQNEAQ, per germline (reference sequence). CDR3 coding DNA: TGTGCCAGCAGCTTAGCGCTGTATAGGACTGGTGGCTACACCTTC. Its protein is CASSLALYRTGGYTF.

This chain uses TRBV25-1 with TRBJ2-2, with D possibly being TRBD2 (7 bases). The germline V and J ends were trimmed by 2 bases and 5 bases, with 12 bases remaining between them. CDR1 and CDR2 (germline): MGHDK, SYGVNS. The CDR3 loop spans 15 amino acids. Here the CDR3 reads CASSEGGGPTGELFF. The DNA for the CDR3 is TGTGCCAGCAGTGAAGGGGGGGGGCCAACCGGGGAGCTGTTTTTT.